Below, 26 T cell receptor beta chains from the same sample are listed, as sequenced in a study of shared clonotypes between healthy human individuals. Measured with immunoSEQ multiplex PCR; TCRdb has only the in-frame clones, and not every one. The table records 330,000 or so clones, around 67% of them present only once. The sequenced sample was memory CD4+ T cells sorted from blood. Subset denoted: CD45RA-negative fraction. The source is a man aged 25 to 40 in good health.

The rearrangement links TRBV7-8 to TRBJ2-6, with TRBD1 as a possible D gene (5 bases). The CDR3 is 17 residues long. Trimming took off 5 bases at V and 1 base at J, with 15 bases between the two ends. Germline CDR1 reads SGHVS; CDR2 reads FQNEAQ. CDR3 loop: CASSPGLSRSGANVLTF. As DNA, the CDR3 is TGTGCCAGCAGCCCAGGGCTTTCGAGATCTGGGGCCAACGTCCTGACTTTC.

This chain joins TRBV19 and TRBJ2-1; 13 bases map to TRBD2. J was trimmed by 4 bases and V by 6 bases; bases with no gene match: 3. The CDR3 is 15 residues long. The germline gives CDR1 LNHDA, CDR2 SQIVND (reference sequence). The CDR3 nucleotides are TGTGCCAGTAGGAAACTAGCGGGAGGGTACAATGAGCAGTTCTTC. This encodes CASRKLAGGYNEQFF.

The genes are TRBV30 and TRBJ2-3, with 12 bases aligning to TRBD2. Germline values: CDR1 GTSNPN, CDR2 SVGIG (reference sequence). The J segment lost 4 bases and the V segment lost 0 bases, leaving 14 bases of the junction unmatched. The CDR3 covers 19 residues. CDR3 amino acids: CAWSVLRLAGGPASDTQYF. The CDR3 nucleotides are TGTGCCTGGAGTGTTTTGCGGCTAGCGGGAGGGCCCGCCTCAGATACGCAGTATTTT.

The chain couples TRBV5-1 to TRBJ2-2; D might be TRBD1 (5 bases). Trimming removed 1 base at V and 6 bases at J, with 13 bases between. The CDR3 loop spans 15 amino acids. Germline V gives CDR1 SGHRS, CDR2 YFSETQ. The CDR3 spells CASSLTGSNAGELFF. In DNA, the CDR3 is TGCGCCAGCAGCTTGACAGGATCAAACGCCGGGGAGCTGTTTTTT.

The V gene is TRBV5-6, the J gene TRBJ2-6; D gene uncertain. The CDR3 has 15 amino acids. Trimming cost V 3 bases and J 2 bases, with 9 bases left between them. Per the germline V gene, CDR1 is SGHDT and CDR2 is YYEEEE. DNA for the CDR3: TGTGCCAGCAGCTCGATCTCTGCTGGGGCCAACGTCCTGACTTTC. Its protein product is CASSSISAGANVLTF.

Comments on this clone: Other DNA sequences in this sample translate to the same CDR3. CDR3 in amino acids: CASLRGETQYF. The DNA for the CDR3 is TGTGCCAGCCTCCGGGGGGAGACCCAGTACTTC. V is TRBV6-5 and J is TRBJ2-5; D might be TRBD2 (6 bases). The CDR3 is made up of 11 amino acids. Trimming took 8 bases from V and 5 from J, leaving 9 bases between them. The germline CDR1 and CDR2 sequences are MNHEY and SVGAGI.

The chain recombines TRBV5-4 with TRBJ2-5, with D perhaps TRBD1 (5 bases). Germline V lookup: CDR1 SGHNT, CDR2 YYREEE (reference sequence). This CDR3 is 14 amino acids long. Deletions cut 0 bases from V and 3 bases from J, with 9 bases between. CDR3 in amino acids: CASSLAQGEETQYF. The CDR3, as DNA: TGTGCCAGCAGCTTGGCTCAGGGTGAAGAGACCCAGTACTTC.

The chain joins TRBV5-7 to TRBJ2-7; no reliable D call. TRBV5-7 is reported as an ORF; its role is uncertain. The CDR3 contains 15 residues. V was shortened by 4 bases and J by 3 bases, with 17 bases between the two germline ends. CDR3 nucleotides: TGTGCCAGCAGCCGCCCCGAGACATCAATCTACGAGCAGTACTTC. Translation gives CASSRPETSIYEQYF.

The chain joins TRBV6-1 to TRBJ2-5; D call uncertain. Germline-derived CDR1 and CDR2 are MNHNS and SASEGT. Between the trimmed V and J ends, which lost 4 bases and 3 bases, there was a span of 15 bases. The CDR3 loop spans 15 amino acids. CDR3 in DNA: TGTGCCAGCAGTGGGCCCCCCAACAGAGAAGAGACCCAGTACTTC. Its protein product is CASSGPPNREETQYF.

The chain carries TRBV6-1 and TRBJ1-4; D unresolved. CDR3 length equals 13 residues. Deletions cut 6 bases from V and 7 bases from J, with 12 bases between. The germline V gene encodes CDR1 MNHNS and CDR2 SASEGT. The CDR3, as DNA: TGTGCCAGCAGAAGGGCCGCTAGTGAAAAACTGTTTTTT. This gives the protein CASRRAASEKLFF.

This chain connects TRBV27 to TRBJ2-3; the D gene is possibly TRBD2 (6 bases). Trimming took off 7 bases at V and 0 bases at J, with 17 bases between the two ends. CDR1 and CDR2 (germline): MNHEY, SMNVEV (reference sequence). The CDR3 totals 16 residues. The CDR3 loop is CASTPLAADSTDTQYF. The CDR3 DNA reads as TGTGCCAGCACCCCATTAGCGGCCGATAGCACAGATACGCAGTATTTT.

The chain is built from TRBV7-2 and TRBJ2-7; D is unclear. Trimming shortened V by 6 bases and J by 2 bases, and 14 bases separated the two germline ends. The germline CDR1 and CDR2 sequences are SGHTA and FQGNSA. There are 14 residues in the CDR3. CDR3 residues: CASRERQQAYEQYF. The CDR3 DNA sequence: TGTGCCAGCAGAGAGAGACAACAAGCCTACGAGCAGTACTTC.

This clone was recorded once. The rearrangement links TRBV20-1 to TRBJ2-1; D is possibly TRBD1 (5 bases). This CDR3 has 11 amino acids. Trimming pared 5 bases from V and 12 bases from J, leaving 14 bases between. Germline V lookup: CDR1 DFQATT, CDR2 SNEGSKA (reference sequence). The CDR3 reads CSAVTTQGQFF. In nucleotides, the CDR3 is TGCAGTGCTGTTACTACCCAGGGGCAGTTCTTC.

The V gene is TRBV10-2, the J gene TRBJ1-4, with D perhaps matching TRBD1 (5 bases). The CDR3 loop spans 13 amino acids. The germline CDR1 and CDR2 sequences are WSHSY and SAAADI. Trimming shortened V by 3 bases and J by 8 bases, and 10 bases separated the two germline ends. The CDR3, as DNA: TGCGCCAGCAGTGAACGGGGACTGGAAAAACTGTTTTTT. Translation: CASSERGLEKLFF.

V gene TRBV5-1 combines with J gene TRBJ2-1, with 16 bases matching TRBD2. The CDR3 has 19 amino acids. Per the germline V gene, CDR1 is SGHRS and CDR2 is YFSETQ. Trimming cost V 1 base and J 0 bases; bases outside gene matches: 4. In DNA, the CDR3 is TGCGCCAGCAGCTTGCTGGGACTAGCGGGAGGGAGCTCCTACAATGAGCAGTTCTTC. It encodes CASSLLGLAGGSSYNEQFF.

This clone was observed a handful of times. The chain couples TRBV27 to TRBJ2-7; D unresolved. The germline V gene has CDR1 MNHEY and CDR2 SMNVEV (reference sequence). This CDR3 is built from 10 residues. Trimming shortened V by 4 bases and J by 7 bases, and 5 bases separated the two germline ends. In DNA, the CDR3 is TGTGCCAGCAGTTACCCAGAGCAGTACTTC. Protein: CASSYPEQYF.

The rearrangement joins TRBV11-2 to TRBJ2-7; D perhaps matches TRBD2 (7 bases). CDR3 length: 15 amino acids. The V gene's germline CDR1 is SGHAT and CDR2 FQNNGV. V was shortened by 0 bases and J by 1 base, with 10 bases between the two germline ends. The CDR3 is CASSLEGGTSYEQYF. The CDR3 coding sequence is TGTGCCAGCAGCTTAGAGGGGGGGACATCCTACGAGCAGTACTTC.

The rearrangement joins TRBV5-1 to TRBJ2-4; 8 bases agree with TRBD1. The CDR3 extends over 14 amino acids. CDR1 is SGHRS and CDR2 is YFSETQ in the germline V gene. J gave up 6 bases and V 4 bases, and 6 bases lay outside the gene matches. The chain's CDR3 is CASSATGVGNIQYF. CDR3 DNA sequence: TGCGCCAGCAGCGCGACAGGGGTTGGAAACATTCAGTACTTC.

This clone was seen a handful of times. This sequence joins TRBV7-2 and TRBJ2-1; 11 positions agree with TRBD2. V lost 5 bases to trimming and J lost 3 bases; unmatched junction nucleotides: 3. The germline V gene encodes CDR1 SGHTA and CDR2 FQGNSA. The CDR3 loop spans 15 amino acids. In nucleotides, the CDR3 is TGTGCCAGCAGCCCCGGACTAGCGGGCTACAATGAGCAGTTCTTC. Translating gives CASSPGLAGYNEQFF.

The rearrangement links TRBV28 to TRBJ2-7, with a possible D match to TRBD1 (5 bases). The length of the CDR3 is 14 residues. Germline V gene lookup returns CDR1 MDHEN and CDR2 SYDVKM. V was clipped by 3 bases and J by 6 bases, with 15 bases between them. The DNA for the CDR3 is TGTGCCAGCAGTTTTTCCGACCGTAGGGGCGAGCAGTACTTC. It translates to CASSFSDRRGEQYF.

The V gene is TRBV18, the J gene TRBJ2-5; a weak D match, TRBD1 (5 bases). CDR1 and CDR2 (germline): KGHSH, LQKENI. There are 15 residues in the CDR3. Trimming cost V 0 bases and J 5 bases, with 13 bases left between them. CDR3 loop: CASSPPYSRQETQYF. The CDR3 bases are TGTGCCAGCTCACCACCGTACTCTAGACAGGAGACCCAGTACTTC.

With respect to this clone: In the same sample, other DNA sequences code for this CDR3. The chain links TRBV2 to TRBJ2-7, with TRBD2 as a possible D gene (5 bases). Germline V gene sequence: CDR1 SNHLY, CDR2 FYNNEI. The CDR3 covers 11 residues. The V end lost 4 bases, the J end lost 4 bases, and 5 bases lay between the germline ends. CDR3 residues: CASSGTYEQYF. The DNA of the CDR3 is TGTGCCAGCAGTGGGACTTACGAGCAGTACTTC.

This clone was picked up one time. The chain joins TRBV19 to TRBJ2-2, with D perhaps matching TRBD2 (6 bases). The CDR3 consists of 15 residues. In germline, CDR1 is LNHDA, CDR2 SQIVND (reference sequence). The V end lost 6 bases, the J end lost 4 bases, and 15 bases lay between the germline ends. The CDR3 coding sequence is TGTGCCAGTAGGGGCGGGATAATTACCACCGGGGAGCTGTTTTTT. This codes for CASRGGIITTGELFF.

The chain uses TRBV6-6 and TRBJ2-1; D remains unclear. Germline loops: CDR1 MNHNY, CDR2 SVGAGI (reference sequence). The CDR3 is 12 residues long. V was pared by 2 bases and J by 6 bases, with 5 bases between. DNA of the CDR3: TGTGCCAGCAGTTACACATTCAATGAGCAGTTCTTC. Protein: CASSYTFNEQFF.

A remark on this clone: Other DNA sequences in the sample encode the same CDR3. The V gene is TRBV5-1, the J gene TRBJ1-4; 7 bases are a match to TRBD1. The CDR3 extends over 14 amino acids. CDR1 is SGHRS and CDR2 is YFSETQ in the germline V gene. With 2 bases clipped from V and 8 bases from J, the junction kept 6 bases outside the gene matches. Here the CDR3 DNA reads TGCGCCAGCAGCTTAGGGACAGCGGAGGAAAAACTGTTTTTT. Its translation is CASSLGTAEEKLFF. Full variable domain (outside the CDR3, taken from reference TRBV5-1 and TRBJ1-4): KAGVTQTPRYLIKTRGQQVTLSCSPISGHRSVSWYQQTPGQGLQFLFEYFSETQRNKGNFPGRFSGRQFSNSRSEMNVSTLELGDSALYLCASSLGTAEEKLFFGSGTQLSVL.

This clone showed up just once. The V call is TRBV2, the J call TRBJ1-4, with D uncertain. Trimming cost V 1 base and J 7 bases, with 16 bases left between them. In germline, CDR1 is SNHLY, CDR2 FYNNEI. The CDR3 runs to 16 residues. CDR3: CASSEVGGPSVEKLFF. In DNA, the CDR3 is TGTGCCAGCAGTGAAGTGGGCGGGCCCTCCGTTGAAAAACTGTTTTTT.